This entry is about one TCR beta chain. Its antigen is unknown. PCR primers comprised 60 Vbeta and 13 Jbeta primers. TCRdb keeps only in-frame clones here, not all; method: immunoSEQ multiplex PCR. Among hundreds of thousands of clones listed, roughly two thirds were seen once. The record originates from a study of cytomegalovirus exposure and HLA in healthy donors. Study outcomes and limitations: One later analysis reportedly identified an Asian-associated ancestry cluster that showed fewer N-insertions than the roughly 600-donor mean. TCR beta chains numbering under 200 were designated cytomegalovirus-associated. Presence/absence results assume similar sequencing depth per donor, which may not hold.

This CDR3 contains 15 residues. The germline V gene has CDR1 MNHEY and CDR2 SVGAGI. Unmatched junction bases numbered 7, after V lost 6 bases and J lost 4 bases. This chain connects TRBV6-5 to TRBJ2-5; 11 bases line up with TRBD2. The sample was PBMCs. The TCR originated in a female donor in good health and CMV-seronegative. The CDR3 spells CASRRLAGSAETQYF. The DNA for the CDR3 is TGTGCCAGCAGACGACTAGCGGGGTCCGCAGAGACCCAGTACTTC.